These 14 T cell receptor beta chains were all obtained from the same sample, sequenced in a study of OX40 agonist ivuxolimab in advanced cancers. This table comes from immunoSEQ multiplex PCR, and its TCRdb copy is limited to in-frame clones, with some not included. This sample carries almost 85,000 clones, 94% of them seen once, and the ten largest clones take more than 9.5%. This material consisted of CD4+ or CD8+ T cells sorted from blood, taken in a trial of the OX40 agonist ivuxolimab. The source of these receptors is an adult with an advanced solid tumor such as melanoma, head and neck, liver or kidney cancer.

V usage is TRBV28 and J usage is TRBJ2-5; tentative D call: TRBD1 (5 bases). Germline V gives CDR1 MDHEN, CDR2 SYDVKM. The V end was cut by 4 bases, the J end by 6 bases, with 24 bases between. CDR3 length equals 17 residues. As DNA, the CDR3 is TGTGCCAGCAGTTCGCCCTCGGACACCCACCGCTTTAAGACCCAGTACTTC. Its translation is CASSSPSDTHRFKTQYF. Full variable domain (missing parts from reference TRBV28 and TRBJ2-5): DVKVTQSSRYLVKRTGEKVFLECVQDMDHENMFWYRQDPGLGLRLIYFSYDVKMKEKGDIPEGYSVSREKKERFSLILESASTNQTSMYLCASSSPSDTHRFKTQYFGPGTRLLVL.

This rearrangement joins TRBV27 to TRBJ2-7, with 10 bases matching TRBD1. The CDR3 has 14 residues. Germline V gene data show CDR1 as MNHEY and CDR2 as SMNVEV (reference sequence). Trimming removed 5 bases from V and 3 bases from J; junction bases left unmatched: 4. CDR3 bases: TGTGCCAGCAGTGCGCGGACAGGGGGCTACGAGCAGTACTTC. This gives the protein CASSARTGGYEQYF.

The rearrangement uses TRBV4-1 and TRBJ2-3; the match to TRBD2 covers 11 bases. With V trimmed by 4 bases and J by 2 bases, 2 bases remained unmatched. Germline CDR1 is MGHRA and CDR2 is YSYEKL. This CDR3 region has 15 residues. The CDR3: CASSRTSGPTDTQYF. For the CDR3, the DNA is TGCGCCAGCAGCCGGACTAGCGGGCCCACAGATACGCAGTATTTT.

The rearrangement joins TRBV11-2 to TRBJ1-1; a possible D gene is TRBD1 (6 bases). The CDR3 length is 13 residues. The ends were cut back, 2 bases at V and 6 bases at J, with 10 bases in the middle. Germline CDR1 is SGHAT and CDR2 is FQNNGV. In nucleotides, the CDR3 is TGTGCCAGCAGCTTAACAGGGCCGGCTGAAGCTTTCTTT. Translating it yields CASSLTGPAEAFF.

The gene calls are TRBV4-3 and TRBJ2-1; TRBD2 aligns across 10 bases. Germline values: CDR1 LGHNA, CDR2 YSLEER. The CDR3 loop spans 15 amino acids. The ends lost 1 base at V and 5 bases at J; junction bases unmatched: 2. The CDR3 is CASSQGSGRDNEQFF. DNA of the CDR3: TGCGCCAGCAGCCAAGGGAGCGGGAGGGACAATGAGCAGTTCTTC.

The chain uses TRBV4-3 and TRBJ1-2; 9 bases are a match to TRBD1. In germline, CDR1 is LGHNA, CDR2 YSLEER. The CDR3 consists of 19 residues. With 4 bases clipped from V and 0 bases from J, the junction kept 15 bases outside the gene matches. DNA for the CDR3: TGCGCCAGCAGCCCACAGGGGGCGCCGAAAATCGGAGCTAACTATGGCTACACCTTC. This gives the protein CASSPQGAPKIGANYGYTF.

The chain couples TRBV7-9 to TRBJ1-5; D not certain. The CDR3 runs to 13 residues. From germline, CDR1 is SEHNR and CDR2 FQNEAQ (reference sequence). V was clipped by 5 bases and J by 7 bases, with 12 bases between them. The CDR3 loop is CASSPSQGQPQHF. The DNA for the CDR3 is TGTGCCAGCAGCCCCAGTCAAGGCCAGCCCCAGCATTTT.

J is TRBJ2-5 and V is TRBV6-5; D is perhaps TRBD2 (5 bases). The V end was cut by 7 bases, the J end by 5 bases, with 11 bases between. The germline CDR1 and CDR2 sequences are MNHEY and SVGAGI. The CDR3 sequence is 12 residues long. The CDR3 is CASTSPPETQYF. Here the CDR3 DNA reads TGTGCCAGCACTAGCCCCCCGGAGACCCAGTACTTC.

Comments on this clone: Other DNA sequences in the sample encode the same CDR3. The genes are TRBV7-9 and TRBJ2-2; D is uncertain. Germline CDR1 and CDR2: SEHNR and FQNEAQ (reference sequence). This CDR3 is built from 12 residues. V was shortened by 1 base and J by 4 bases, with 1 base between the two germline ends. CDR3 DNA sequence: TGTGCCAGCAGCTTAGGCACCGGGGAGCTGTTTTTT. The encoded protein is CASSLGTGELFF.

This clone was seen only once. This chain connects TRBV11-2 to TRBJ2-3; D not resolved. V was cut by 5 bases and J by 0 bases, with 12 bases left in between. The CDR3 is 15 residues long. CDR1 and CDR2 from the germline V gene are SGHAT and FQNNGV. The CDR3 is CASSLSYSSTDTQYF. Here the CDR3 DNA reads TGTGCCAGCAGCCTATCTTATTCTAGCACAGATACGCAGTATTTT.

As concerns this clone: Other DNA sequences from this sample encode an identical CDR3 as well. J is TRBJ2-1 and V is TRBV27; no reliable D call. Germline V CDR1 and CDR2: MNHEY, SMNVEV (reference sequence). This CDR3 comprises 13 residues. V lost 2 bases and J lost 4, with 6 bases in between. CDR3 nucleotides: TGTGCCAGCAGTTTACCCGGATACAATGAGCAGTTCTTC. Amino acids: CASSLPGYNEQFF.

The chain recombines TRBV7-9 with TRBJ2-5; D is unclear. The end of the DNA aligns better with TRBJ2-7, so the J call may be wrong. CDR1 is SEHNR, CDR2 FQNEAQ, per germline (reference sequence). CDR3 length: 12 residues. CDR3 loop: CASRQGPNEQYF. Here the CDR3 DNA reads TGTGCCAGCCGCCAAGGCCCCAACGAGCAGTACTTC.

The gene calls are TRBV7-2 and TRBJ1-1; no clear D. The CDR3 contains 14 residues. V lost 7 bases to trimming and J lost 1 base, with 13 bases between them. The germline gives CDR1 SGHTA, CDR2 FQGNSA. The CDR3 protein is CASIPVGENTEAFF. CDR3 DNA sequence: TGTGCCAGCATCCCTGTTGGGGAGAACACTGAAGCTTTCTTT.

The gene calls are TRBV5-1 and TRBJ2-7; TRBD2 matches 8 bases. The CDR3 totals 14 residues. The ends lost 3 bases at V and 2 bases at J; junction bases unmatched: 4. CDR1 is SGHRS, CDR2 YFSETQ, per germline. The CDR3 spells CASSSGLAAYEQYF. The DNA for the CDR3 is TGCGCCAGCAGCTCAGGACTAGCTGCCTACGAGCAGTACTTC.